Listed here is a single TCR beta chain. In its sample, this clonotype was seen many times. The clone's antigen remains unknown. No per-base quality is available; no much larger clone lies one base away. The data were taken from a study of identical twins (dated by TCRdb to 2016 to 2017). Regarding the research as a whole: To test whether fetal clonotypes persist, this study deep-sequenced TCR alpha and beta repertoires from monozygotic twins, from unrelated adults of various ages, and from cord blood. Replicate twin experiments were performed at different times using different library preparation protocols to rule out contamination. What the authors observed across the whole study: Because the same donors could not be followed over many years, conclusions were based on cross-sectional statistical analysis. Zero-insertion analyses could be partly confounded by invariant T cells such as MAIT and iNKT, although diverse VJ usage argued against such confounding for most clonotypes. Out-of-frame TCR alpha sequences shared between twins showed an excess of low generation-probability sequences compared with coincidental sharing between unrelated individuals. In monozygotic twins, recombination models systematically underestimated out-of-frame TCR alpha sharing, but the models matched the sharing seen between unrelated individuals. A weaker excess of twin sharing was found in beta out-of-frame sequences because the signal-to-noise ratio was lowered by fewer shared sequences. Abundant cord blood beta clonotypes carried fewer insertions; young adult naive repertoires showed a weaker similar trend, while memory repertoires showed none.

The CDR3 goes from the cysteine to the phenylalanine over 16 residues. Kept here is only the CDR3 DNA, which spans 48 bases and is read in frame from base 1. In the germline V gene (reference sequence), CDR1 corresponds to DFQATT and CDR2 to SNEGSKA. V lost 0 bases and J lost 2 bases; the stretch between them is 17 bases long. All donors were healthy Caucasians. Miltenyi CD45RO+ enrichment and human naive T-cell isolation kits were used to isolate memory (CD45RO+) and naive T cells from PBMC. Library creation used 5' RACE. TCRdb shows the sequencer as Illumina HiSeq 2000. Template switching added a universal primer binding site, and the final cDNA carried a unique molecular identifier that allowed TCR cDNA molecules to be counted accurately. First-strand cDNA for TCR alpha and beta chains was synthesized from specific primers in the conserved constant-segment region. To control for contamination, every cDNA library carried two barcodes: a SMART-Mk sample barcode plus Illumina barcodes. Two successive PCR steps introduced TruSeq adapter sequences along with Illumina sample barcodes. TCR alpha and beta cDNA libraries were sequenced on the Illumina HiSeq platform with custom primers. Per the source publication's procedure: MiGEC processed the raw reads to extract unique molecular identifiers, while MiXCR was used to determine the CDR3 positions. For each individual, recombination models were inferred using an EM algorithm with the repgenHMM and IGoR tools. The tcR package in R was used for shared clonotype analysis, with sharing normalized by the product of cloneset sizes. To study raw recombination without the effects of thymic and clonal selection, out-of-frame nonproductive sequences were analyzed. In-frame beta chains were kept once TCRdb had trimmed the public reads at Q25 with fastp and called clones with MiXCR. Records with the same CDR3 protein are collapsed into one entry carrying the most frequent genes and DNA. The authors' filters were not applied to this entry. For this sample the table gives 200,000 to 250,000 distinct CDR3 sequences, of which roughly a tenth were detected only once. The biggest ten clones account for 10% of the sample.

This TCR derives from a man in his forties or fifties in good health. The sequence joins TRBV20-1 to TRBJ2-7; confidence is insufficient to name the D gene. Specimen: memory T cells sorted from blood. Per the publication, the cell subset or site label means: CD45RO+ enriched T cells. Here the CDR3 is given as CSARDPLVSMAYEQYF. Here is the DNA: TGCAGTGCTAGAGATCCCCTAGTGTCAATGGCCTACGAGCAGTACTTC.